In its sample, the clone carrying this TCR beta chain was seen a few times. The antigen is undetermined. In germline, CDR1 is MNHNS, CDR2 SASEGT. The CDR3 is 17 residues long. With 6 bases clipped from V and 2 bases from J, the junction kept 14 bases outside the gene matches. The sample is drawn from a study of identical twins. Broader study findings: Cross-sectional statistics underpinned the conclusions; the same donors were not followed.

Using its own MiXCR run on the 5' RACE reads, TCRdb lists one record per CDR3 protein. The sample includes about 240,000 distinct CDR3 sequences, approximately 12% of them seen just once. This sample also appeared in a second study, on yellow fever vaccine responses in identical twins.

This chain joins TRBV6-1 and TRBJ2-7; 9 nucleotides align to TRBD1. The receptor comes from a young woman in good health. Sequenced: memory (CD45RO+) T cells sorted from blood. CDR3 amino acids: CASSQYGGQGWTYEQYF. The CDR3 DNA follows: TGTGCCAGCAGCCAATACGGCGGACAGGGGTGGACCTACGAGCAGTACTTC.